Listed below are T cell receptor beta chains from one sample, sequenced in a study of T cell repertoires in cytomegalovirus infection. TCRdb reanalysed the reads using MiXCR and keeps one entry per CDR3 protein. Of more than 140,000 distinct CDR3 sequences in the sample, approximately 5.9% were seen once. Sequenced sample: PBMCs. These receptors all stem from a human donor in good health (CMV status not recorded). Some clones in this sample may be carry-over from other donors' samples. Each CDR3 is given with its conserved first and last residue. Each record gives: J gene, D gene, clone size, V gene, CDR3 DNA, CDR3 protein. D genes are given only for firm matches. Clone size is given for some rows only: seen once, a few or many times, or a class if the clone is expanded.

j_gene: TRBJ2-5
d_gene: NA
abundance: many
v_gene: TRBV20-1
CDR3nt: TGCAGTGCTCCCCAGGTAGTACAGGTCCAAGAGACCCAGTACTTC
CDR3aa: CSAPQVVQVQETQYF

j_gene: TRBJ1-1
d_gene: NA
abundance: many
v_gene: TRBV12-3/TRBV12-4
CDR3nt: TGTGCCAGCAGTTTCATCCTGGCTGAAGCTTTCTTT
CDR3aa: CASSFILAEAFF

j_gene: TRBJ1-2
d_gene: TRBD1
abundance: few
v_gene: TRBV4-2
CDR3nt: TGTGCCAGCAGCCAAGACAGGGGGACACATGGCTACACCTTC
CDR3aa: CASSQDRGTHGYTF

j_gene: TRBJ1-2
d_gene: NA
abundance: few
v_gene: TRBV19
CDR3nt: TGTGCCACCGAAACCCGGGACGGCTCTAACTATGGCTACACCTTC
CDR3aa: CATETRDGSNYGYTF

j_gene: TRBJ2-5
d_gene: TRBD1
abundance: many
v_gene: TRBV7-2
CDR3nt: TGTGCCAGCACACGGACAGGGGGCGGTGAGACCCAGTACTTC
CDR3aa: CASTRTGGGETQYF

j_gene: TRBJ2-2
d_gene: TRBD1
abundance: many
v_gene: TRBV18
CDR3nt: TGTGCCAGCTCACGCGGGACAGGGCAATCAGGGGAGCTGTTTTTT
CDR3aa: CASSRGTGQSGELFF

j_gene: TRBJ2-3
d_gene: TRBD1
abundance: NA
v_gene: TRBV20-1
CDR3nt: TGCAGTGCCCAGTTCACAGGGGTAAATACGCAGTATTTT
CDR3aa: CSAQFTGVNTQYF

j_gene: TRBJ1-5
d_gene: NA
abundance: many
v_gene: TRBV7-2
CDR3nt: TGTGCCAGCAGCCAACAGACTTCAATCAATCAGCCCCAGCATTTT
CDR3aa: CASSQQTSINQPQHF

j_gene: TRBJ2-1
d_gene: TRBD2
abundance: many
v_gene: TRBV7-2
CDR3nt: TGTGCCAGCAGCCAAAACGGGGGGGGGGGTGAGCAGTTCTTC
CDR3aa: CASSQNGGGGEQFF

j_gene: TRBJ2-5
d_gene: NA
abundance: many
v_gene: TRBV7-9
CDR3nt: TGTGCCAGCAGCTTTATTCAATACCCGGTCGAGACCCAGTACTTC
CDR3aa: CASSFIQYPVETQYF

j_gene: TRBJ2-2
d_gene: NA
abundance: few
v_gene: TRBV11-1
CDR3nt: TGTGCCAGCAGCTTAGAGGGTCTCGGGGAGCTGTTTTTT
CDR3aa: CASSLEGLGELFF

j_gene: TRBJ2-7
d_gene: TRBD2
abundance: NA
v_gene: TRBV20-1
CDR3nt: TGCAGTGCTGACCCCCAGCCGGGGGGCTACGAGCAGTACTTC
CDR3aa: CSADPQPGGYEQYF

j_gene: TRBJ2-7
d_gene: NA
abundance: NA
v_gene: TRBV5-1
CDR3nt: TGCGCCAGCAGCCTTATGACGTACACGGGCGAGCAGTACTTC
CDR3aa: CASSLMTYTGEQYF

j_gene: TRBJ1-3
d_gene: NA
abundance: NA
v_gene: TRBV29-1
CDR3nt: TGCAGCGTGAGCCCGGGGAGCTCTGGAAACACCATATATTTT
CDR3aa: CSVSPGSSGNTIYF

j_gene: TRBJ2-7
d_gene: NA
abundance: many
v_gene: TRBV11-2
CDR3nt: TGTGCCAGCAGCCCCCTGACGGCCTACGAGCAGTACTTC
CDR3aa: CASSPLTAYEQYF

j_gene: TRBJ1-3
d_gene: NA
abundance: few
v_gene: TRBV29-1
CDR3nt: TGCAGCGTAAATGAGCGGAACACCATATATTTT
CDR3aa: CSVNERNTIYF